A single sample is the source of the 18 T cell receptor beta chains below, sequenced in a study of OX40 agonist ivuxolimab in advanced cancers. Assay used: immunoSEQ multiplex PCR; TCRdb lists only in-frame clones, some missing. Of around 50,000 clones detected, around four fifths appear once; the ten largest clones hold 0.7% to 0.8%. This specimen consisted of CD4+ or CD8+ T cells sorted from blood, obtained in a trial of the OX40 agonist ivuxolimab. These receptors were taken from an adult with an advanced solid tumor such as melanoma, head and neck, liver or kidney cancer.

The chain is built from TRBV5-4 and TRBJ2-3; D is undetermined. V lost 0 bases and J lost 7, with 9 bases in between. Germline CDR1 is SGHNT and CDR2 is YYREEE (reference sequence). The CDR3 spans 13 residues. CDR3 nucleotides: TGTGCCAGCAGCTTGGACCAACCTCATACGCAGTATTTT. Translated: CASSLDQPHTQYF.

The chain links TRBV5-6 to TRBJ2-5, with D uncertain. V was clipped by 2 bases and J by 2 bases, with 16 bases between them. Germline CDR1 SGHDT, CDR2 YYEEEE. This CDR3 is 16 amino acids long. The CDR3 coding sequence is TGTGCCAGCAGCTTTGGGCCAACGGAAATACAAGAGACCCAGTACTTC. It is translated as CASSFGPTEIQETQYF.

The gene calls are TRBV10-3 and TRBJ2-1, with TRBD1 matching over 10 bases. CDR1 and CDR2 from the germline V gene are ENHRY and SYGVKD. The V gene end was trimmed by 8 bases and the J gene end by 6 bases; junction bases not matched to a gene: 4. The CDR3 loop spans 13 amino acids. The CDR3 protein is CAILGQGSNEQFF. The DNA for the CDR3 is TGTGCCATCCTGGGACAGGGGTCCAATGAGCAGTTCTTC.

This clone is a singleton in its sample. The V and J genes are TRBV19 and TRBJ2-5, with 9 nucleotides matching TRBD1. The CDR3 runs to 13 residues. Germline V gene sequence: CDR1 LNHDA, CDR2 SQIVND (reference sequence). V lost 7 bases to trimming and J lost 6 bases; unmatched junction nucleotides: 6. The CDR3 DNA reads TGTGCCAGTAAGGGGACAGGGTTACAGACCCAGTACTTC. It is translated as CASKGTGLQTQYF.

This clone has just a few counts. The chain couples TRBV9 to TRBJ2-1, with a weak D call TRBD2 (5 bases). This CDR3 is 17 amino acids long. Germline V gene lookup returns CDR1 SGDLS and CDR2 YYNGEE. The V end lost 3 bases, the J end lost 1 base, and 17 bases lay between the germline ends. DNA for the CDR3: TGTGCCAGCAGCGCTAGGACTGGACGCGGGTCCTACAATGAGCAGTTCTTC. Translation gives CASSARTGRGSYNEQFF.

The V and J genes are TRBV11-2 and TRBJ2-7, with a possible D match to TRBD2 (6 bases). Trimming removed 5 bases from V and 2 bases from J, with 19 bases in between. CDR3 length: 16 residues. The germline CDR1 and CDR2 sequences are SGHAT and FQNNGV. The CDR3 sequence: CASSRAGTRLTYEQYF. CDR3 sequence (DNA): TGTGCCAGCAGCCGTGCCGGGACTCGTCTGACCTACGAGCAGTACTTC.

The chain carries TRBV20-1 and TRBJ1-2; a weak D match, TRBD1 (6 bases). The germline V gene has CDR1 DFQATT and CDR2 SNEGSKA (reference sequence). Trimming took off 6 bases at V and 8 bases at J, with 13 bases between the two ends. CDR3 length: 11 residues. Here the CDR3 reads CSAPTGGGYTF. The CDR3 nucleotides are TGCAGTGCCCCGACAGGCGGCGGCTACACCTTC.

The chain combines TRBV4-1 with TRBJ2-7, with 8 nucleotides matching TRBD2. The CDR3 totals 15 residues. Trimming removed 5 bases from V and 4 bases from J; junction bases left unmatched: 10. CDR1 is MGHRA and CDR2 is YSYEKL in the germline V gene. This CDR3 reads CASSAPGTSTYEQYF. The CDR3 DNA follows: TGCGCCAGCAGCGCACCCGGGACTAGTACTTACGAGCAGTACTTC.

The chain is built from TRBV11-3 and TRBJ1-6; TRBD1 might be the D (6 bases). Germline-derived CDR1 and CDR2 are SGHNT and YENEEA. The CDR3 is made up of 13 amino acids. V was clipped by 5 bases and J by 10 bases, with 12 bases between them. Written as DNA, the CDR3 is TGTGCCAGCAGCCGGGACATTGGGTCACCCCTCCACTTT. It translates to CASSRDIGSPLHF.

The gene calls are TRBV10-1 and TRBJ2-3; D is perhaps TRBD2 (6 bases). Trimming removed 4 bases at V and 7 bases at J, with 12 bases between. The CDR3 extends over 13 amino acids. Germline values: CDR1 WNHNN, CDR2 SYGVQD (reference sequence). The CDR3 sequence: CASSALASHTQYF. DNA of the CDR3: TGCGCCAGCAGTGCGCTAGCGAGTCATACGCAGTATTTT.

The rearrangement joins TRBV7-2 to TRBJ1-3; D is perhaps TRBD1 (5 bases). The V end was cut by 6 bases, the J end by 2 bases, with 14 bases between. Germline V gene data show CDR1 as SGHTA and CDR2 as FQGNSA. The CDR3 is 15 residues long. CDR3 DNA: TGTGCCAGCAGATCCGACAGTATAACTGGAAACACCATATATTTT. This codes for CASRSDSITGNTIYF.

The chain is built from TRBV4-2 and TRBJ1-5; D is unresolved. Germline CDR1 reads LGHNA; CDR2 reads YNFKEQ. The germline V and J ends were trimmed by 0 bases and 0 bases, with 9 bases remaining between them. CDR3 length: 16 amino acids. The CDR3 DNA is TGTGCCAGCAGCCAAGATATCAGGTCTAGCAATCAGCCCCAGCATTTT. Its translation: CASSQDIRSSNQPQHF.

This clone was detected only a few times. The V call is TRBV5-6, the J call TRBJ2-3; tentatively, D is TRBD2 (6 bases). The CDR3 covers 16 residues. V was clipped by 0 bases and J by 0 bases, with 11 bases between them. In germline, CDR1 is SGHDT, CDR2 YYEEEE. CDR3 protein: CASSLGRGVSTDTQYF. CDR3 DNA: TGTGCCAGCAGCTTGGGGCGCGGGGTTAGCACAGATACGCAGTATTTT.

The CDR3 sequence is CASSIDQVGRPSSYNEQFF. CDR3 DNA: TGTGCCAGTAGTATAGATCAGGTAGGCAGGCCGAGCTCCTACAATGAGCAGTTCTTC. The chain employs TRBV19 and TRBJ2-1; no definite D call. Germline V lookup: CDR1 LNHDA, CDR2 SQIVND (reference sequence). Trimming cost V 0 bases and J 0 bases, with 18 bases left between them. The CDR3 runs 19 residues.

V gene TRBV7-9 combines with J gene TRBJ2-1; TRBD2 matches at 8 bases. The CDR3 covers 17 residues. Germline V lookup: CDR1 SEHNR, CDR2 FQNEAQ (reference sequence). The J segment lost 5 bases and the V segment lost 4 bases, leaving 13 bases of the junction unmatched. Written as DNA, the CDR3 is TGTGCCAGCAGCTCGCCGCCTAGCGGGCCTTCAAACAATGAGCAGTTCTTC. It is translated as CASSSPPSGPSNNEQFF. The full variable domain, its missing parts supplied by reference TRBV7-9 and TRBJ2-1, is DTGVSQNPRHKITKRGQNVTFRCDPISEHNRLYWYRQTLGQGPEFLTYFQNEAQLEKSRLLSDRFSAERPKGSFSTLEIQRTEQGDSAMYLCASSSPPSGPSNNEQFFGPGTRLTVL.

This clone counts as medium-sized (0.01 to 0.1%). This chain links TRBV4-1 with TRBJ1-2; D is perhaps TRBD1 (5 bases). In germline, CDR1 is MGHRA, CDR2 YSYEKL. The CDR3 has 13 amino acids. The germline V and J ends were trimmed by 1 base and 8 bases, with 11 bases remaining between them. This chain's CDR3 is CASSQVGVRGYTF. In DNA form, the CDR3 reads TGCGCCAGCAGCCAAGTGGGGGTGCGAGGCTACACCTTC.

This clone was detected only once. The chain carries TRBV6-5 and TRBJ1-2; a weak D match, TRBD1 (6 bases). The CDR3 length is 14 residues. V lost 2 bases and J 2 bases, leaving 9 bases between the germline ends. Germline V gene sequence: CDR1 MNHEY, CDR2 SVGAGI. The chain's CDR3 is CASSYTGQNYGYTF. In nucleotides, the CDR3 is TGTGCCAGCAGTTACACCGGACAGAACTATGGCTACACCTTC.

The CDR3 DNA sequence: TGTGCCAGCAGCTTAGCTGGGGCAGGCGGAGGACAGCCCCAGCATTTT. Translated, it gives CASSLAGAGGGQPQHF. This chain links TRBV7-8 with TRBJ1-5; tentatively, D is TRBD1 (5 bases). The CDR3 contains 16 residues. Germline CDR1 SGHVS, CDR2 FQNEAQ. V lost 0 bases and J lost 7, with 16 bases in between. Full variable domain (outside the CDR3, taken from reference TRBV7-8 and TRBJ1-5): GAGVSQSPRYKVAKRGQDVALRCDPISGHVSLFWYQQALGQGPEFLTYFQNEAQLDKSGLPSDRFFAERPEGSVSTLKIQRTQQEDSAVYLCASSLAGAGGGQPQHFGDGTRLSIL.